Listed below are T cell receptor beta chains from one sample, sequenced in a study of early T cells in non-severe SARS-CoV-2 infection. TCRdb re-derived calls from the 5' RACE reads in MiXCR, one entry per CDR3 protein. The profile shows about 90,000 distinct CDR3 sequences, 12% of them singletons. The sample in question was whole blood, obtained at baseline. The receptors come from an adult who was a healthcare worker with PCR-confirmed SARS-CoV-2 infection or an uninfected control (not recorded which). Both conserved end residues are part of each CDR3. A D gene is named only where the DNA matches it firmly. Rows give clone size only sometimes, using once, few, many, or a class for an expanded clone.

TRBJ2-3,.,many,TRBV12-5,TGTGCTAGTGGTTTGATCGGCAGGGGCAGCGATACGCAGTATTTT,CASGLIGRGSDTQYF
TRBJ2-3,.,.,TRBV11-2,TGTGCCAGCACCGGGGGAACAGATACGCAGTATTTT,CASTGGTDTQYF
TRBJ1-1,.,many,TRBV5-1,TGCGCCAGCAGCTTGAGGGCGGGGTGGACTGAAGCTTTCTTT,CASSLRAGWTEAFF
TRBJ2-2,.,.,TRBV2,TGTGCCAGCCAGAGGCAGAACACCGGGGAGCTGTTTTTT,CASQRQNTGELFF
TRBJ2-2,TRBD1,.,TRBV7-2,TGTGCCAGCAGCCTGACAGGGATAAACACCGGGGAGCTGTTTTTT,CASSLTGINTGELFF
TRBJ1-1,.,few,TRBV7-8,TGTGCCAGCAGCTTCAGGGAACCCACTGAAGCTTTCTTT,CASSFREPTEAFF
TRBJ2-6,TRBD1,few,TRBV12-3/TRBV12-4,TGTGCCAGCAGCGGACAGGGTTTCTCTGGGGCCAACGTCCTGACTTTC,CASSGQGFSGANVLTF
TRBJ1-1,.,.,TRBV5-1,TGCGCCAGCAGTAGGGGCCCCCCCGCCAATGAAGCTTTCTTT,CASSRGPPANEAFF
TRBJ2-1,.,.,TRBV7-3,TGTGCCAGCAGCTCCGTCCGGGGTGAGCAGTTCTTC,CASSSVRGEQFF
TRBJ2-6,.,many,TRBV13,TGTGCCAGCAGCTGGGGGACGCCCTCTGGGGCCAACGTCCTGACTTTC,CASSWGTPSGANVLTF
TRBJ1-5,.,.,TRBV6-1,TGTGCCAGCAGTGAATGGGACATTAGCAATCAGCCCCAGCATTTT,CASSEWDISNQPQHF
TRBJ1-6,TRBD1,few,TRBV12-3/TRBV12-4,TGTGCCAGCAGTCCCGGACAGGGAGCAAATTCACCCCTCCACTTT,CASSPGQGANSPLHF
TRBJ2-7,TRBD2,few,TRBV9,TGTGCCAGCAGCGTAGAGCTAGCGGGCGAGCAGTACTTC,CASSVELAGEQYF
TRBJ2-3,TRBD2,.,TRBV7-3,TGTGCCAGCAGCTTATGGGGACTAGCGGGGAGCCCCCCCCATTTT,CASSLWGLAGSPPHF
TRBJ2-1,TRBD2,many,TRBV10-2,TGCGCCAGCAGTGAGTCGACGGGGGGACCCTACAATGAGCAGTTCTTC,CASSESTGGPYNEQFF
TRBJ1-2,.,.,TRBV11-2,TGTGCCAGCAGCAACCGGGACGGCCTTGATGCAGACACCTTC,CASSNRDGLDADTF
TRBJ1-1,.,few,TRBV20-1,TGCAGTGCTATCAACGGGGGGCAGGGGGCTTTCTTT,CSAINGGQGAFF
TRBJ2-5,TRBD2,once,TRBV5-1,TGCGCCAGCAGCGACGGGACTAGCGGGGGCATCGAAGAGACCCAGTACTTC,CASSDGTSGGIEETQYF
TRBJ1-1,TRBD1,medium-sized,TRBV12-3/TRBV12-4,TGTGCCAGCAGTTTACTCGGACAGGGGGTAAACACTGAAGCTTTCTTT,CASSLLGQGVNTEAFF
TRBJ2-1,.,few,TRBV21-1,TGTGCCCGACCCTCCTTGTGGGGCAATGAGCAGTTCTTC,CARPSLWGNEQFF
TRBJ2-7,TRBD2,few,TRBV2,TGTGCCAGCAGTCCCGGGGGGGCTGGCGAGCAGTACTTC,CASSPGGAGEQYF
TRBJ1-4,TRBD1,few,TRBV12-3/TRBV12-4,TGTGCCACCCGAAGGACAGGGTTTAATGAAAAACTGTTTTTT,CATRRTGFNEKLFF
TRBJ1-6,.,few,TRBV11-2,TGTGCCAGCAGCTTAGATATACCCGCCTATAATTCACCCCTCCACTTT,CASSLDIPAYNSPLHF
TRBJ2-7,.,.,TRBV11-2,TGTGCCAGCAGCTTAGAAGACGGACGATTCTACGAGCAGTACTTC,CASSLEDGRFYEQYF
TRBJ1-2,TRBD1,many,TRBV4-2,TGTGCCAGCAGCCCCGCACGCACAGGGGGAGACTATGGCTACACCTTC,CASSPARTGGDYGYTF
TRBJ2-2,.,many,TRBV4-1,TGCGCCAGCGGGGCGGAATCGAACACCGGGGAGCTGTTTTTT,CASGAESNTGELFF
TRBJ2-1,.,few,TRBV29-1,TGCAGCGTTGGTGAACCTGACAATGAGCAGTTCTTC,CSVGEPDNEQFF
TRBJ2-3,TRBD2,.,TRBV20-1,TGCAGTGCTAGTCGGGTGGCGGGAGGGTATCCGGGAGATACGCAGTATTTT,CSASRVAGGYPGDTQYF
TRBJ1-1,TRBD1,.,TRBV27,TGTGCCAGCAGCCAGGGACAGATTGTAGGCACTGAAGCTTTCTTT,CASSQGQIVGTEAFF
TRBJ2-1,.,.,TRBV20-1,TGCAGTCCCCACGGCAGGACCTACAATGAGCAGTTCTTC,CSPHGRTYNEQFF
TRBJ1-5,.,few,TRBV19,TGTGCCAGTAGTATAGGGGGGCGTCAGCCCCAGCATTTT,CASSIGGRQPQHF
TRBJ2-2,.,.,TRBV7-9,TGTGCCAGCAGCTTACCCCTGACAGGCACCGGGGAGCTGTTTTTT,CASSLPLTGTGELFF
TRBJ1-5,.,many,TRBV20-1,TGCAGTGCTGGGGGAGGATTAGGGGGCAATCAGCCCCAGCATTTT,CSAGGGLGGNQPQHF
TRBJ2-2,.,few,TRBV28,TGTGCCAGCACCTCACCGGGGACACCTACCACCGGGGAGCTGTTTTTT,CASTSPGTPTTGELFF
TRBJ2-1,TRBD2,.,TRBV19,TGTGCCAGTAGGGGCAGCGGGAGGGTTCACAATGAGCAGTTCTTC,CASRGSGRVHNEQFF
TRBJ1-1,.,many,TRBV18,TGTGCCAGCTCACCGCTCGGGCAGGAGGTGAGGAACACTGAAGCTTTCTTT,CASSPLGQEVRNTEAFF
TRBJ1-1,.,.,TRBV30,TGTGCCCTTGGCAGCGTGGTGACTGAAGCTTTCTTT,CALGSVVTEAFF
TRBJ2-7,.,.,TRBV4-1,TGCGCCAGCAGCCAAGACCCCCTAGGGAAGGCCTACGAGCAGTACTTC,CASSQDPLGKAYEQYF
TRBJ2-5,.,.,TRBV10-3,TGTGCCACCTTGGGGGAGACCCAGTACTTC,CATLGETQYF
TRBJ1-4,.,.,TRBV6-5,TGTGCCAGCACCAACGCGGGGTCGGGTGAAAAACTGTTTTTT,CASTNAGSGEKLFF
TRBJ1-3,TRBD1,few,TRBV10-1,TGCGCCAGCAGTGATCCGGGACAGGGCGTAAACACCATATATTTT,CASSDPGQGVNTIYF
TRBJ1-1,.,few,TRBV9,TGTGCCAGCAGCGTAGGAAGCCGAAACACTGAAGCTTTCTTT,CASSVGSRNTEAFF
TRBJ2-7,.,many,TRBV29-1,TGCAGCGTAGGGACGAGCTCCTACGAGCAGTACTTC,CSVGTSSYEQYF
TRBJ1-1,.,.,TRBV6-2/TRBV6-3,TGTGCCAGCGAGGATGTTCGGAACACTGAAGCTTTCTTT,CASEDVRNTEAFF